This TCR beta chain stems from a study of blood T cells in healthy people across ages. For the study at large: Per two T cells, about one barcoded beta molecule was captured through template switching.

Germline assignment: CDR1 SGHVS and CDR2 FNYEAQ. The CDR3 sequence is 12 residues long. With V trimmed by 8 bases and J by 4 bases, 4 bases remained unmatched. A remark on this clonotype: Antigen unknown.

Sample-barcoded 5' priming and a J-beta primer mix drove a second PCR of 7 to 11 cycles. Template switching added a 12-random-nucleotide identifier to every cDNA molecule. TCRdb re-analysed the 5' RACE reads in MiXCR, keeping a single row per CDR3 protein. The sample gives 700,000 to 900,000 distinct CDR3 sequences, roughly 26% of which show up once; around 3% is in the top ten. Overall study findings and caveats: Both higher diversity and more naive CD4+ cells marked long-lived donors when set against aged donors.

The sample was also linked to a second study, of T cells of mothers and their children. That work contributes: None of the identified T cell clones proved to be persistent microchimeric clones.

Sequenced material: blood. V usage is TRBV7-6 and J usage is TRBJ2-5, with 7 bases identical to TRBD2. This receptor was obtained from a boy under 18 in good health. CDR3 amino acids: CASGGGVETQYF. Here the CDR3 DNA reads TGTGCCAGCGGGGGGGGAGTAGAGACCCAGTACTTC.